The 4 T cell receptor beta chains presented below share a single source sample, sequenced in a study of neoadjuvant nivolumab and ipilimumab in lung cancer (dated by TCRdb to the early 2020s). Libraries were prepared through the immunoSEQ multiplex PCR assay. In its TCRdb copy, this immuneACCESS table keeps in-frame sequences only and misses some clones. Where compared with another copy, unresolved V genes explain less than half of these, and the others have no known cause. Counted in this sample were roughly 20,000 clones; 82% of them appeared once. The top ten clonotypes cover around 23% of the sample. This sample's time point label indicates: pretherapy, before neoadjuvant immune checkpoint inhibitors. The material was peripheral blood, obtained before neoadjuvant nivolumab, alone or with ipilimumab. Receptor source: an adult with non-small cell lung cancer.

CDR3: CATLQRTGTYEQYF. The CDR3 DNA is TGTGCCACCCTCCAGAGGACAGGAACCTACGAGCAGTACTTC. The chain couples TRBV6-5 to TRBJ2-7; TRBD1 matches 7 bases. The CDR3 spans 14 residues. Per germline, CDR1 MNHEY and CDR2 SVGAGI. J gave up 2 bases and V 10 bases, and 11 bases lay outside the gene matches.

CDR3 sequence (DNA): TGTGCCAGCAGCTTAGATCGACTAGCCGGCAATGAGCAGTTCTTC. Amino acid sequence: CASSLDRLAGNEQFF. The chain carries TRBV11-2 and TRBJ2-1; 7 bases agree with TRBD2. This CDR3 has 15 amino acids. CDR1 is SGHAT and CDR2 is FQNNGV in the germline V gene. The junction had 5 bases not matched to a gene; V was cut back by 0 bases and J by 6 bases.

The CDR3 region has the DNA TGCGCCAGCAGCCGGATACCCAATGAGCAGTTCTTC. This codes for CASSRIPNEQFF. The chain links TRBV4-3 to TRBJ2-1; no clear D gene. Trimming left V 4 bases short and J 6 bases short, with 7 bases between. The CDR3 length is 12 residues. Germline V CDR1 and CDR2: LGHNA, YSLEER.

The gene calls are TRBV9 and TRBJ2-1, with 9 positions matching TRBD1. Per the germline V gene, CDR1 is SGDLS and CDR2 is YYNGEE. This CDR3 is 15 amino acids long. With V trimmed by 0 bases and J by 5 bases, 3 bases remained unmatched. The CDR3 sequence is CASSVVGTGHNEQFF. The CDR3 DNA reads as TGTGCCAGCAGCGTAGTTGGGACAGGGCACAATGAGCAGTTCTTC.